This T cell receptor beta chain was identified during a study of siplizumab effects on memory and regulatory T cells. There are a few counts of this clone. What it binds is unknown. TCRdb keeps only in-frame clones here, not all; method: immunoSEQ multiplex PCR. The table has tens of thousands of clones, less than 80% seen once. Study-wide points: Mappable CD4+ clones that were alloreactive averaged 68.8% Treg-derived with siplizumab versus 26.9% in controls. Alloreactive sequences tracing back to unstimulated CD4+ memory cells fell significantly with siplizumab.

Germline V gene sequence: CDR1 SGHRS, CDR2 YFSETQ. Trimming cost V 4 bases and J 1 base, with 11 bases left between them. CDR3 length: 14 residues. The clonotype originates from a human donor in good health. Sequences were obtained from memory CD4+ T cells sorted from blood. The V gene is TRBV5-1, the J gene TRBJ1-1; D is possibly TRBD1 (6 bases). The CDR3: CASSLGGGNTEAFF. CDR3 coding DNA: TGCGCCAGCAGCCTAGGGGGAGGGAACACTGAAGCTTTCTTT. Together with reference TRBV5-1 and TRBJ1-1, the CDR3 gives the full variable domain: KAGVTQTPRYLIKTRGQQVTLSCSPISGHRSVSWYQQTPGQGLQFLFEYFSETQRNKGNFPGRFSGRQFSNSRSEMNVSTLELGDSALYLCASSLGGGNTEAFFGQGTRLTVV.